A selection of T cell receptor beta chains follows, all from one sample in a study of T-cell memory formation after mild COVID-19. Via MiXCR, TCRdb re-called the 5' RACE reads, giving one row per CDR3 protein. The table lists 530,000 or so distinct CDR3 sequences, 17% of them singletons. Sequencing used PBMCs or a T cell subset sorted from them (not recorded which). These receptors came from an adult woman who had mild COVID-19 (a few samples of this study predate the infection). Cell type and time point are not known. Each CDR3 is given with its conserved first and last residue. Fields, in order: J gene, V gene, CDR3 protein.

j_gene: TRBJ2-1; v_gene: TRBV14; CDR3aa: CASSHQDPRERSYNEQFF
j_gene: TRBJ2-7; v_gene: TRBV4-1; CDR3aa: CASSQGRDSYYEQYF
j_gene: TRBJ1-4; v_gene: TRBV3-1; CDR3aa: CASRDGQATNEKLFF
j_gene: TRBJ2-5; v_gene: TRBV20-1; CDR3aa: CSALREPPRVQETQYF
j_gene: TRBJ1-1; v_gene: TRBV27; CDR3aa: CASRGTGWFGAFF
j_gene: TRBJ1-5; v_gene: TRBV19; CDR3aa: CASSIVVNQPQHF
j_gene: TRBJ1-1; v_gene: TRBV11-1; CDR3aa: CASSLGHLNTEAFF
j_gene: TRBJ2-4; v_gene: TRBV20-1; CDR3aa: CSASGVAKNIQYF
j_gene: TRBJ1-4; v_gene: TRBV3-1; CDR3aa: CASSQAVLGRKLFF
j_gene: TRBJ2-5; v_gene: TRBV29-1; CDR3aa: CSVEDRFIQETQYF
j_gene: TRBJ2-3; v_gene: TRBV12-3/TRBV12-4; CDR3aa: CASNQWASNTDTQYF
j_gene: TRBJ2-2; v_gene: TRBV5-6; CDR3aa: CASSSEAGRTGELFF
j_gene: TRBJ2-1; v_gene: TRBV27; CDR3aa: CASSLLGTSGLYNEQFF
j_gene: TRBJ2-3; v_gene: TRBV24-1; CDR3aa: CATSAQAGGATDTQYF
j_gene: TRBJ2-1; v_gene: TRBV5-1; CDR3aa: CASSRGWYEQFF
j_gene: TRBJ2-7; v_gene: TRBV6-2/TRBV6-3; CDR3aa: CASSGQGIYEQYF
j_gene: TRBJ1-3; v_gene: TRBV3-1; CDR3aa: CASSQVTGARGNTIYF
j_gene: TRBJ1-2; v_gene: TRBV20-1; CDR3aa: CSAPITGGHGYTF
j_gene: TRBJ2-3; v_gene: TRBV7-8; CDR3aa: CASSLSLGTNTQYF
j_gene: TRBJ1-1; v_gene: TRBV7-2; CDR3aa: CASSSKGQAFANTEAFF
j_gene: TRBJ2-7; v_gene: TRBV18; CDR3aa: CASSPPGPAYYEQYF
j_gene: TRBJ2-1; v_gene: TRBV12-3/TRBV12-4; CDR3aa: CASSFAEWNEQFF
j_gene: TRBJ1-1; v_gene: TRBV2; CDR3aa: CASSSGTAPDTEAFF
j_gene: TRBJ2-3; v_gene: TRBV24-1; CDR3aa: CATGPGQSTDTQYF
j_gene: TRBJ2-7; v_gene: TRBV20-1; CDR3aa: CSAGTTTTYEQYF
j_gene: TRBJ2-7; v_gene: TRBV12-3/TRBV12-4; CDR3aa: CASSSWDSNEQYF
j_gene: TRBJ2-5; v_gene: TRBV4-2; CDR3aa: CASSPTVEETQYF
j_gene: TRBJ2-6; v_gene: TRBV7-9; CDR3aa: CASSPTGVGANVLTF
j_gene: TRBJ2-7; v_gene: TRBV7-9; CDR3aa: CASSPLGTALYEQYF
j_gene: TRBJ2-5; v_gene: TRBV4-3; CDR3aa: CASSQEGSGHQETQYF
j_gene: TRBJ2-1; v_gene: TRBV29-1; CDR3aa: CSVTGTGRETGEQFF
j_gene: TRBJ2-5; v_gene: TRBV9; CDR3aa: CASSAVAGAQETQYF
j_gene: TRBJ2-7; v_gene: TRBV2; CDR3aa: CASSRSVDYEQYF
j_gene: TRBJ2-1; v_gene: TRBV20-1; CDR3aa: CSASSSGSWDEQFF
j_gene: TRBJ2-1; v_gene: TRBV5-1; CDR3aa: CASSQGLDLLVGDEQFF
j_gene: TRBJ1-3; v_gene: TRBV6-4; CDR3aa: CASSDPGTEGNTIYF
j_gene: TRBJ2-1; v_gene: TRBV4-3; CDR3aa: CASSQDLGQPYNEQFF
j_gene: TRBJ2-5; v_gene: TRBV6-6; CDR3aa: CASSPGGQRPNQETQYF
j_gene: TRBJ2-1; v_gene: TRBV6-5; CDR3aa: CASSYFGNEQFF
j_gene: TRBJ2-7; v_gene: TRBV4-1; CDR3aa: CASSQIAGTSYEQYF
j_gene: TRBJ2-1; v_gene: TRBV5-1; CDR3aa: CASSYVAGALDNEQFF
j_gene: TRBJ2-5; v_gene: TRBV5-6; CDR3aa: CASSLAVGTGYETQYF
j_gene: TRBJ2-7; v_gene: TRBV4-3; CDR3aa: CASSQDPVEGYEQYF
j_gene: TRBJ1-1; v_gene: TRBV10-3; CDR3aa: CATGTRQGNTEAFF
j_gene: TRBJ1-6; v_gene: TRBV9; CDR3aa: CASSATGGSPLHF
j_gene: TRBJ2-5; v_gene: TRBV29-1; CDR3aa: CSVEDKSWEAGGIWLTKETQYF
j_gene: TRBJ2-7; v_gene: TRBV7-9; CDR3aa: CASTRDSSYEQYF
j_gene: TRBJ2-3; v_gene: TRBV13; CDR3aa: CASSLWAGGTGSTDTQYF
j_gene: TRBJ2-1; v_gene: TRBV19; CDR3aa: CASSDLMGGRFNEQFF
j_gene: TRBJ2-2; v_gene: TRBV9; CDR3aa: CASSVDEAVGELFF
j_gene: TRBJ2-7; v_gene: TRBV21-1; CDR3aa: CASSTAIRDVAYEQYF
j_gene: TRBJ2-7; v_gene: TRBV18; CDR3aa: CASSPQGSGGSYEQYF
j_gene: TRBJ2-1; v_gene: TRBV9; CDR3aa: CASSVGGAGLSSYNEQFF
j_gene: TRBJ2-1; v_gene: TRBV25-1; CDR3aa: CASSRGGVAGDNEQFF